The next 22 T cell receptor beta chains were all read from a single sample in a study of shared clonotypes between healthy human individuals. Terminally differentiated effector memory CD45RA+ cells were left out of the naive CD8 fraction, which was CD45RO-negative and positively selected for CCR7. Clones were sequenced by immunoSEQ multiplex PCR, and TCRdb holds only the in-frame ones, with some missing. The profile shows roughly 550,000 clones, 95% of them singletons. The sequenced sample consisted of naive CD8+ T cells sorted from blood. Every receptor here comes from a woman aged 25 to 39 in good health.

The chain combines TRBV15 with TRBJ1-4; 7 bases fit TRBD1. The germline gives CDR1 LNHNV, CDR2 YYDKDF (reference sequence). The CDR3 loop spans 16 amino acids. J gave up 0 bases and V 5 bases, and 6 bases lay outside the gene matches. CDR3 sequence: CATSGVGQATNEKLFF. CDR3 nucleotides: TGTGCCACCAGCGGGGTCGGACAGGCAACTAATGAAAAACTGTTTTTT.

The CDR3 here is CASSKGEGMNTEAFF. Written as DNA, the CDR3 is TGTGCCAGCAGCAAAGGGGAGGGAATGAACACTGAAGCTTTCTTT. The V call is TRBV11-2, the J call TRBJ1-1, with a possible D match to TRBD1 (5 bases). This CDR3 contains 15 residues. The germline gives CDR1 SGHAT, CDR2 FQNNGV. Between the trimmed V and J ends, which lost 5 bases and 0 bases, there was a span of 13 bases. Together with reference TRBV11-2 and TRBJ1-1, the CDR3 gives the full variable domain: EAGVAQSPRYKIIEKRQSVAFWCNPISGHATLYWYQQILGQGPKLLIQFQNNGVVDDSQLPKDRFSAERLKGVDSTLKIQPAKLEDSAVYLCASSKGEGMNTEAFFGQGTRLTVV.

This chain links TRBV28 with TRBJ1-3; TRBD1 aligns across 7 bases. Germline CDR1 MDHEN, CDR2 SYDVKM. The CDR3 spans 16 residues. V gave up 3 bases and J gave up 2 bases; unmatched junction bases: 7. CDR3 DNA: TGTGCCAGCAGTTTTACTCCGACAGGGACTGGAAACACCATATATTTT. It yields the protein CASSFTPTGTGNTIYF.

The V and J genes are TRBV2 and TRBJ2-5, with 12 bases matching TRBD2. Germline CDR1 and CDR2: SNHLY and FYNNEI. This CDR3 has 15 amino acids. The V gene end was trimmed by 6 bases and the J gene end by 2 bases; junction bases not matched to a gene: 4. The CDR3 loop is CASRGGTSGQETQYF. The CDR3 DNA reads as TGTGCCAGCAGGGGGGGGACTAGCGGGCAAGAGACCCAGTACTTC.

The chain carries TRBV14 and TRBJ2-2; possibly TRBD2 for D (6 bases). The ends were cut back, 1 base at V and 3 bases at J, with 12 bases in the middle. CDR3 length: 16 residues. The V gene's germline CDR1 is SGHDN and CDR2 FVKESK. This CDR3 is CASSQVAGSYTGELFF. In DNA, the CDR3 is TGTGCCAGCAGCCAAGTCGCGGGGTCTTACACCGGGGAGCTGTTTTTT.

The count of this clone is one. The chain uses TRBV27 and TRBJ2-3; 8 bases align to TRBD2. Germline assignment: CDR1 MNHEY and CDR2 SMNVEV (reference sequence). There are 16 residues in the CDR3. Germline trimming cut 0 bases from V and 7 bases from J; bases unmatched to any gene: 9. CDR3 loop: CASSLSAGAPDYTQYF. As DNA, the CDR3 is TGTGCCAGCAGTTTATCAGCGGGAGCGCCCGACTATACGCAGTATTTT.

The chain employs TRBV28 and TRBJ2-7, with D maybe TRBD1 (6 bases). The germline gives CDR1 MDHEN, CDR2 SYDVKM. CDR3 length: 14 amino acids. The germline V and J ends were trimmed by 3 bases and 6 bases, with 15 bases remaining between them. As DNA, the CDR3 is TGTGCCAGCAGTTTTCTCAGGGGCTGGGGCGAGCAGTACTTC. Translation: CASSFLRGWGEQYF.

On this clone: Other DNA sequences in this specimen translate into the identical CDR3. The chain carries TRBV27 and TRBJ2-5, with TRBD2 as a possible D gene (7 bases). V was clipped by 3 bases and J by 5 bases, with 10 bases between them. The CDR3 contains 13 residues. Germline V lookup: CDR1 MNHEY, CDR2 SMNVEV (reference sequence). The CDR3 reads CASSFRGGETQYF. DNA of the CDR3: TGTGCCAGCAGTTTCAGGGGAGGGGAGACCCAGTACTTC.

The chain recombines TRBV9 with TRBJ1-5, with unresolved D. The V end was cut by 4 bases, the J end by 4 bases, with 12 bases between. Germline V gene sequence: CDR1 SGDLS, CDR2 YYNGEE. The CDR3 is made up of 14 amino acids. CDR3 DNA: TGTGCCAGCAGCTTGGACGGATGGAATCAGCCCCAGCATTTT. Amino acids: CASSLDGWNQPQHF.

J is TRBJ1-5 and V is TRBV2, with D perhaps TRBD1 (5 bases). The length of the CDR3 is 14 residues. V lost 1 base, J lost 8 bases, and 12 bases lay in between. Germline CDR1 is SNHLY and CDR2 is FYNNEI. The CDR3 DNA follows: TGTGCCAGCAGTGAAGATCAGGGAATCAAGCCCCAGCATTTT. Translating it yields CASSEDQGIKPQHF.

CDR3 in amino acids: CASSLGGADTEAFF. CDR3 DNA: TGCGCCAGCAGCCTGGGTGGCGCAGACACTGAAGCTTTCTTT. The rearrangement uses TRBV4-1 and TRBJ1-1; the D is unclear. The CDR3 covers 14 residues. In germline, CDR1 is MGHRA, CDR2 YSYEKL. Trimming cost V 4 bases and J 3 bases, with 12 bases left between them.

The rearrangement joins TRBV20-1 to TRBJ2-1, with D possibly being TRBD1 (5 bases). The CDR3 contains 11 residues. The V gene's germline CDR1 is DFQATT and CDR2 SNEGSKA (reference sequence). The V and J ends lost 5 bases and 9 bases respectively, with 11 bases between them. The CDR3 spells CSAFRAIEQFF. The CDR3 DNA reads TGCAGTGCTTTCAGGGCAATTGAGCAGTTCTTC.

The rearrangement links TRBV27 to TRBJ2-7, with D possibly being TRBD2 (6 bases). The CDR3 runs to 17 residues. Germline CDR1 is MNHEY and CDR2 is SMNVEV (reference sequence). The V end was cut by 4 bases, the J end by 1 base, with 20 bases between. DNA for the CDR3: TGTGCCAGCAGTTCCCGCTCAGGGATTGGAGGGTCCTACGAGCAGTACTTC. The encoded protein is CASSSRSGIGGSYEQYF.

The V call is TRBV29-1, the J call TRBJ2-1, with no clear D. V gave up 6 bases and J gave up 8 bases, with 11 bases separating them. The CDR3 totals 11 residues. From germline, CDR1 is SQVTM and CDR2 ANQGSEA. The CDR3 sequence: CSVRQEYEQFF. As DNA, the CDR3 is TGCAGCGTCCGCCAGGAGTATGAGCAGTTCTTC.

This clone was observed a single time. The genes are TRBV10-3 and TRBJ2-7; TRBD1 is a possible D gene (6 bases). The CDR3 totals 15 residues. Per the germline V gene, CDR1 is ENHRY and CDR2 is SYGVKD. V was shortened by 0 bases and J by 7 bases, with 16 bases between the two germline ends. CDR3 amino acids: CAISESQQGQREQYF. CDR3 in DNA: TGTGCCATCAGTGAGTCGCAGCAGGGGCAGCGAGAGCAGTACTTC.

This chain uses TRBV11-2 with TRBJ2-5, with D possibly being TRBD1 or TRBD2 (5 bases each). Germline values: CDR1 SGHAT, CDR2 FQNNGV. This CDR3 has 15 amino acids. V lost 1 base and J 3 bases, leaving 12 bases between the germline ends. The CDR3 loop is CASSLGSVGEETQYF. CDR3 in DNA: TGTGCCAGCAGCTTAGGCTCGGTGGGGGAAGAGACCCAGTACTTC.

The rearrangement uses TRBV6-5 and TRBJ2-2, with 11 nucleotides matching TRBD2. CDR3 length: 15 residues. The trim removed 8 bases at V and 3 bases at J, leaving 5 bases unmatched. From germline, CDR1 is MNHEY and CDR2 SVGAGI. CDR3 sequence: CASGIAGGYTGELFF. CDR3 sequence (DNA): TGTGCCAGCGGGATAGCGGGAGGGTACACCGGGGAGCTGTTTTTT.

The V and J genes are TRBV2 and TRBJ2-7; TRBD1 matches 7 bases. Germline V lookup: CDR1 SNHLY, CDR2 FYNNEI. J was trimmed by 3 bases and V by 7 bases; bases with no gene match: 9. The CDR3 spans 14 residues. CDR3: CASTPWGQNYEQYF. Written as DNA, the CDR3 is TGTGCCAGCACCCCGTGGGGACAGAACTACGAGCAGTACTTC.

The chain combines TRBV2 with TRBJ2-7; D remains ambiguous. There are 14 residues in the CDR3. Trimming left V 0 bases short and J 0 bases short, with 6 bases between. The germline V gene encodes CDR1 SNHLY and CDR2 FYNNEI. CDR3 DNA sequence: TGTGCCAGCAGTGAAGCGGCCCCCTCCTACGAGCAGTACTTC. Protein: CASSEAAPSYEQYF.

The rearrangement links TRBV5-5 to TRBJ1-2, with 12 bases matching TRBD1. The germline V gene encodes CDR1 SGHKS and CDR2 YYEKEE (reference sequence). This CDR3 is built from 17 residues. J lost 4 bases, V lost 6 bases, and 13 bases had no gene match. CDR3 DNA sequence: TGTGCCAGCACCCACGACTCGGGGACAGGGGGCAGCTATGGCTACACCTTC. It codes for CASTHDSGTGGSYGYTF.

This rearrangement joins TRBV19 to TRBJ2-1, with D unclear. The CDR3 length is 17 residues. V dropped 3 bases and J dropped 0 bases, with 15 bases sitting between them. The germline CDR1 and CDR2 sequences are LNHDA and SQIVND (reference sequence). This CDR3 reads CASSMTWTRSSYNEQFF. Written as DNA, the CDR3 is TGTGCCAGTAGTATGACTTGGACGAGGAGCTCCTACAATGAGCAGTTCTTC. The whole variable domain, filled in from reference TRBV19 and TRBJ2-1, reads DGGITQSPKYLFRKEGQNVTLSCEQNLNHDAMYWYRQDPGQGLRLIYYSQIVNDFQKGDIAEGYSVSREKKESFPLTVTSAQKNPTAFYLCASSMTWTRSSYNEQFFGPGTRLTVL.

This clone appeared a single time. V gene TRBV28 combines with J gene TRBJ2-2, with no clear D. V was clipped by 4 bases and J by 2 bases, with 20 bases between them. The CDR3 totals 18 residues. In germline, CDR1 is MDHEN, CDR2 SYDVKM. In DNA form, the CDR3 reads TGTGCCAGCAGTTCGAGTACGCTTAGTTCCCAAAACACCGGGGAGCTGTTTTTT. It is translated as CASSSSTLSSQNTGELFF.